A single sample gave rise to the 7 T cell receptor beta chains below, sequenced in a study of T-cell memory formation after mild COVID-19. MiXCR, run by TCRdb on the 5' RACE reads, gives a single entry per CDR3 protein. The table shows 100,000 or so distinct CDR3 sequences, with 11% occurring only once. Sequencing was done on a sample of PBMCs or a T cell subset sorted from them (not recorded which). All receptors derive from a man between 18 and 29 years old who had mild COVID-19 (a few samples of this study predate the infection). Cell type and time point are not known.

This clonotype was recorded at least ten times. This chain connects TRBV6-1 to TRBJ2-5, with TRBD2 as a possible D gene (6 bases). The CDR3 totals 16 residues. V was trimmed by 1 base and J by 1 base, leaving 13 bases between them. CDR1 and CDR2 (germline): MNHNS, SASEGT. The CDR3 region has the DNA TGTGCCAGCAGTGAAGGACTAGAAGGCCCCCAAGAGACCCAGTACTTC. It is translated as CASSEGLEGPQETQYF.

This clonotype was seen more than once but under ten times. The chain combines TRBV12-5 with TRBJ1-2; D is ambiguous. Trimming left V 3 bases short and J 5 bases short, with 13 bases between. Germline assignment: CDR1 LGHNT and CDR2 FRNRAP. This CDR3 is built from 14 residues. The CDR3: CASGFGYGGYGYTF. CDR3 DNA: TGTGCTAGTGGTTTTGGCTACGGAGGTTATGGCTACACCTTC.

This clonotype showed up just a few times. The genes are TRBV24-1 and TRBJ2-2; a possible D gene is TRBD2 (5 bases). Deletions cut 3 bases from V and 2 bases from J, with 9 bases between. This CDR3 contains 15 residues. Germline loops: CDR1 KGHDR, CDR2 SFDVKD. CDR3 DNA: TGTGCCACCAGTGATAGCCGGGAAAACACCGGGGAGCTGTTTTTT. It translates to CATSDSRENTGELFF.

This clonotype was observed a few times. V usage is TRBV13 and J usage is TRBJ1-5; D is undetermined. V was shortened by 5 bases and J by 7 bases, with 12 bases between the two germline ends. Looked up from germline, CDR1 is PRHDT and CDR2 is FYEKMQ (reference sequence). The CDR3 runs to 13 residues. Written as DNA, the CDR3 is TGTGCCAGCAGCCTCACAGCCGGGCAGCCCCAGCATTTT. Encoded protein: CASSLTAGQPQHF.

This clonotype was found many times. The chain joins TRBV20-1 to TRBJ1-1; D is ambiguous. The CDR3 is 13 residues long. Germline CDR1 and CDR2: DFQATT and SNEGSKA (reference sequence). V was shortened by 3 bases and J by 0 bases, with 8 bases between the two germline ends. CDR3 region: CSASITVNTEAFF. CDR3 DNA sequence: TGCAGTGCTAGTATTACAGTGAACACTGAAGCTTTCTTT.

The rearrangement uses TRBV12-5 and TRBJ2-3, with 13 bases matching TRBD2. This CDR3 comprises 19 residues. Trimming at V came to 3 bases and at J to 0 bases, leaving 9 bases not matched to a gene. Germline V gene sequence: CDR1 LGHNT, CDR2 FRNRAP. This CDR3 reads CASGFLTSGGSHSTDTQYF. CDR3 nucleotide sequence: TGTGCTAGTGGTTTCCTGACTAGCGGGGGGTCCCATAGCACAGATACGCAGTATTTT.

The rearrangement links TRBV28 to TRBJ1-1; no clear D. There are 13 residues in the CDR3. Deletions cut 3 bases from V and 3 bases from J, with 8 bases between. Germline V gene lookup returns CDR1 MDHEN and CDR2 SYDVKM. The CDR3: CASSLMGHTEAFF. The CDR3 DNA reads as TGTGCCAGCAGTTTGATGGGTCACACTGAAGCTTTCTTT.